The TCR beta chain under discussion was sequenced for a study of shared clonotypes between healthy human individuals. Study-wide results and limits: For naive CD4 cells, 4% to 5% of clonotypes were shared across four donors. Larger richness was generally estimated for naive than memory subsets.

In the case of this clone: Its specificity is not known.

CDR3 length: 15 residues. J lost 7 bases, V lost 6 bases, and 6 bases had no gene match. CDR1 is SNHLY and CDR2 is FYNNEI in the germline V gene. The repertoire was sequenced with immunoSEQ multiplex PCR; TCRdb's copy has only in-frame clones and lacks some. The data show about 2 million clones, roughly 94% seen once. Naive CD8 cells were CD45RO-negative, positively selected for CCR7, excluding terminally differentiated effector memory CD45RA+ cells. The source material was naive CD8+ T cells sorted from blood. This chain connects TRBV2 to TRBJ2-7, with TRBD2 identical over 16 bases. The receptor comes from a man younger than 30 in good health. The CDR3 nucleotides read TGTGCCAGCAGAGCCGGGACTAGCGGGGGGGCTGAGCAGTACTTC. Translation: CASRAGTSGGAEQYF.